Here is one T cell receptor beta chain with its context. Its antigen is still unknown. This record belongs to a study of CD39 and CD103 CD8 tumor-infiltrating T cells. Per the germline V gene, CDR1 is SGHAT and CDR2 is FQDESV (reference sequence). The CDR3 has 18 residues. Trimming took 5 bases from V and 0 from J; bases not matched to a gene: 11. Study-wide results and limits: DN TIL clonotypes largely overlapped peripheral memory CD8 repertoires, unlike DP. DP CD8 TILs appeared more oligoclonal than DN and SP CD8 TILs and blood memory CD8 T cells.

At sample collection, these patients were off therapy. CD39 and CD103 defined DN, SP and DP subsets of CD3+CD4-CD8+CD45RA- TILs. TCRdb keeps only in-frame clones here, not all; method: immunoSEQ multiplex PCR. The table shows 1,500 or so clones, with around 59% occurring only once. V gene TRBV11-1 combines with J gene TRBJ2-3, with 10 bases that match TRBD2. The TCR sequence derives from a human donor with head and neck squamous cell carcinoma. The sequenced sample consisted of CD39- CD103+ CD8+ T cells sorted from the tumor. Specified subset: CD103+CD39- single-positive CD45RA- CD8 T cells. CDR3 amino acids: CASSPLIVAGGSTDTQYF. The CDR3 DNA sequence: TGTGCCAGCAGCCCATTAATTGTAGCGGGGGGAAGCACAGATACGCAGTATTTT.